This T cell receptor beta chain was recovered during a study of cytomegalovirus exposure and HLA in healthy donors. The PCR made use of 60 Vbeta and 13 Jbeta primers. Here immunoSEQ multiplex PCR was the method, and the copy in TCRdb shows in-frame clones only, minus some. The table includes about 190,000 clones, 75% to 80% detected once. V was pared by 0 bases and J by 4 bases, with 24 bases between. The CDR3 sequence is 19 residues long. Germline assignment: CDR1 KGHSH and CDR2 LQKENI. The sequencing input was PBMCs. This chain joins TRBV18 and TRBJ1-1; tentatively, D is TRBD1 (6 bases). This clonotype was sampled from a woman aged 25 to 39 in good health and CMV-seropositive. The CDR3 DNA sequence: TGTGCCAGCTCACCACCGGTGAGGGGAGGGGGTCGGATTTTCACTGAAGCTTTCTTT. This gives the protein CASSPPVRGGGRIFTEAFF. The full variable domain, its missing parts supplied by reference TRBV18 and TRBJ1-1, is NAGVMQNPRHLVRRRGQEARLRCSPMKGHSHVYWYRQLPEEGLKFMVYLQKENIIDESGMPKERFSAEFPKEGPSILRIQQVVRGDSAAYFCASSPPVRGGGRIFTEAFFGQGTRLTVV.